This TCR beta chain comes out of a study of cytomegalovirus exposure and HLA in healthy donors. General study findings and limits: Several of the most significant clusters appeared, in a later analysis, to be linked to common viral pathogens.

J gave up 10 bases and V 7 bases, and 15 bases lay outside the gene matches. Germline V lookup: CDR1 MNHEY, CDR2 SMNVEV (reference sequence). The CDR3 spans 15 residues. Comment on this clone: Its matching antigen is unknown.

PCR was performed using 60 Vbeta and 13 Jbeta primers. This table comes from immunoSEQ multiplex PCR, and its TCRdb copy is limited to in-frame clones, with some not included. The sample contains some 170,000 clones, roughly 85% of which appear only once. The TCR originated in a woman aged 25 to 39 in good health and CMV-seronegative. The sample consisted of PBMCs. The genes are TRBV27 and TRBJ1-1, with 10 bases aligning to TRBD1. The CDR3 protein is CASIAGTGVLAGAFF. CDR3 coding DNA: TGTGCCAGCATCGCCGGGACAGGGGTTTTGGCTGGAGCTTTCTTT.